The subject of this entry is one TCR beta chain. No antigen is known for it. This entry is derived from a study of shared clonotypes between healthy human individuals. As for the study in general: Samples came from a couple of female and a few male donors aged 18 to 49. Study-wide findings and caveats: Shared clonotypes: about 5.3% naive CD4, roughly 3.8% naive CD8, around 2.4% memory CD4, approximately 0.41% memory CD8. What naive subsets generally showed was a larger estimated richness than memory subsets showed. Among non-shared clonotypes, generation probabilities were lower than among those shared by all four donors.

Germline CDR1 is SGHDN and CDR2 is FVKESK. The V segment lost 1 base and the J segment 3 bases; nucleotides outside the gene matches: 14. This CDR3 has 18 amino acids. The naive CD8 population came from CD45RO-negative cells selected for CCR7, without terminally differentiated effector memory CD45RA+ cells. Profiling relied on immunoSEQ multiplex PCR, and the TCRdb table lists in-frame clones only, not all of them. The sample comprises more than 550,000 clones, 90% to 95% of which are singletons, and 24% rests with the top ten. The rearrangement links TRBV14 to TRBJ1-1; 7 bases line up with TRBD1. This TCR derives from a man aged 25 to 40 in good health. Sequencing was done on a sample of naive CD8+ T cells sorted from blood. The CDR3 protein is CASSQARTGLAGDTEAFF. The CDR3 DNA is TGTGCCAGCAGCCAAGCAAGGACAGGCCTCGCGGGGGACACTGAAGCTTTCTTT.